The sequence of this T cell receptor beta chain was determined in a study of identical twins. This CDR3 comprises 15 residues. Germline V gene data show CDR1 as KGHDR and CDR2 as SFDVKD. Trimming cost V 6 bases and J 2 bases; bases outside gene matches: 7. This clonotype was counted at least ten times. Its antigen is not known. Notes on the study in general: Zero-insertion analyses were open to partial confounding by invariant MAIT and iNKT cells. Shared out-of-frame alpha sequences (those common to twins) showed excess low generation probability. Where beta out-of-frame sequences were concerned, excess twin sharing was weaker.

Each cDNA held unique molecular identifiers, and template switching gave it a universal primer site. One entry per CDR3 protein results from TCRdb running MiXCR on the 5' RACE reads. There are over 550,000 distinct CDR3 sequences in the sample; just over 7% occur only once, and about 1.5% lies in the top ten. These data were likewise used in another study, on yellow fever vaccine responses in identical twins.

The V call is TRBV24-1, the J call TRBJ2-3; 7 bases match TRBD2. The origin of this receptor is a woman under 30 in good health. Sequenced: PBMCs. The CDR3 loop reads CATSKREGHTDTQYF. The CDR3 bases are TGTGCCACCAGTAAGAGGGAGGGGCACACAGATACGCAGTATTTT.